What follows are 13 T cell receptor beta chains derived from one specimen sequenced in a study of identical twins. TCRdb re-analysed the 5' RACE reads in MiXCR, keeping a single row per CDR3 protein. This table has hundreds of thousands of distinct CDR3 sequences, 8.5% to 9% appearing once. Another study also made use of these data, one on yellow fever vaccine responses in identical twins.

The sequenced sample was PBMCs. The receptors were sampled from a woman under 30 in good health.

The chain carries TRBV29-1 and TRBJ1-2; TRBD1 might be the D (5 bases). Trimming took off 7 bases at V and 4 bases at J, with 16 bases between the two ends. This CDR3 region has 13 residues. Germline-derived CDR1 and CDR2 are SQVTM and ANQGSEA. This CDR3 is CSAEPQESYGYTF. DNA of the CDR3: TGCAGCGCCGAGCCACAGGAGAGCTATGGCTACACCTTC.

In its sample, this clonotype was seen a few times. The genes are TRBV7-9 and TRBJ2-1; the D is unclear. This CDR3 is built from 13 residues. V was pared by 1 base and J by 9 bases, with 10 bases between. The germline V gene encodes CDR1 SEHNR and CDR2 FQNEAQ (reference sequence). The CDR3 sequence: CASSLDSWGEQFF. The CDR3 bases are TGTGCCAGCAGCTTAGACAGCTGGGGTGAGCAGTTCTTC.

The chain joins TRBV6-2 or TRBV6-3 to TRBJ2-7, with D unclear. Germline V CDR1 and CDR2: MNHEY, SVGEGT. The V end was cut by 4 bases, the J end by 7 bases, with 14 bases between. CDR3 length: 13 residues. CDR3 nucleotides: TGTGCCAGCAGTTTTGTGGTCGTGGGGGAGCAGTACTTC. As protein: CASSFVVVGEQYF.

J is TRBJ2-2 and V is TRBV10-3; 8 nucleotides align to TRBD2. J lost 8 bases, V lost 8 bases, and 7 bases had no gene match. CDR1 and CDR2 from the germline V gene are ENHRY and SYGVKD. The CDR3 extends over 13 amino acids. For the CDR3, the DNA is TGTGCCATCCTCGGGGGGGCATCGGGGGAGCTGTTTTTT. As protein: CAILGGASGELFF.

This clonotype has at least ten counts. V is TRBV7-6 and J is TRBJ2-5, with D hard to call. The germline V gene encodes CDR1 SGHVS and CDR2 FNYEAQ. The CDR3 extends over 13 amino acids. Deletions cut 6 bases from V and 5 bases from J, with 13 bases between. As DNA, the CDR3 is TGTGCCAGCAGTCACAGTCTGGATGAGACCCAGTACTTC. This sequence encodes CASSHSLDETQYF.

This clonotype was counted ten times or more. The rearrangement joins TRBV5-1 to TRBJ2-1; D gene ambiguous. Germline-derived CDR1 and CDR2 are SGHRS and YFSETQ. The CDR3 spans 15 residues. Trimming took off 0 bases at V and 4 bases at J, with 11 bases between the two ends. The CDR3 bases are TGCGCCAGCAGCTTGGAGCCAGGACCATACAATGAGCAGTTCTTC. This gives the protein CASSLEPGPYNEQFF.

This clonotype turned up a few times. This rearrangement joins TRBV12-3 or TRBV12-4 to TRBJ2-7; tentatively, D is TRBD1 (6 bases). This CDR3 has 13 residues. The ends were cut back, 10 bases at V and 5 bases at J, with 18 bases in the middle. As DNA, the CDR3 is TGTGCCACCTCCACTGGGGGCGGCCACGAGCAGTACTTC. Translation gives CATSTGGGHEQYF.

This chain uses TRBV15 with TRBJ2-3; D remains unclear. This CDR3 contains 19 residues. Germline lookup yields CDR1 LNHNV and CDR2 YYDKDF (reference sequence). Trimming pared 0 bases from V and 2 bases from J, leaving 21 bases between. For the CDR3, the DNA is TGTGCCACCAGCAGAGAGTACCACCCAACTCCCGGGTTCACAGATACGCAGTATTTT. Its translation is CATSREYHPTPGFTDTQYF.

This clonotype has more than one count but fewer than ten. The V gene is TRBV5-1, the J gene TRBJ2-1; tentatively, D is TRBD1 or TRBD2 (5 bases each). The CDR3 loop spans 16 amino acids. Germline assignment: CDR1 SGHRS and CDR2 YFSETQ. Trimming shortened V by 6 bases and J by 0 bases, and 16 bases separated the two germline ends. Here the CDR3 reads CASKRLPGTSYNEQFF. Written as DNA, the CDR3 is TGCGCCAGCAAAAGGCTGCCTGGGACCTCCTACAATGAGCAGTTCTTC. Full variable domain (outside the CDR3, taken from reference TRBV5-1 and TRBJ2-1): KAGVTQTPRYLIKTRGQQVTLSCSPISGHRSVSWYQQTPGQGLQFLFEYFSETQRNKGNFPGRFSGRQFSNSRSEMNVSTLELGDSALYLCASKRLPGTSYNEQFFGPGTRLTVL.

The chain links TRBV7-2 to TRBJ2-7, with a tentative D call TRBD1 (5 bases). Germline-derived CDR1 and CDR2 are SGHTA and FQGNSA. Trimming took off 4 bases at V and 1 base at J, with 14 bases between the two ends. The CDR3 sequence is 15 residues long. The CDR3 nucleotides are TGTGCCAGCAGCTCCCTCTCCAGGGCATCCTACGAGCAGTACTTC. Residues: CASSSLSRASYEQYF.

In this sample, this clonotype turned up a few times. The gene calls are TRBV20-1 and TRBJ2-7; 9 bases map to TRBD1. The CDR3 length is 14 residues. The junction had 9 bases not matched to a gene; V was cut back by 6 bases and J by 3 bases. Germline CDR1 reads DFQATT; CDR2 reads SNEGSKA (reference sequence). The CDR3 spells CSARTGTGNYEQYF. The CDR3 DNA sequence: TGCAGTGCCAGGACCGGGACAGGGAACTACGAGCAGTACTTC.

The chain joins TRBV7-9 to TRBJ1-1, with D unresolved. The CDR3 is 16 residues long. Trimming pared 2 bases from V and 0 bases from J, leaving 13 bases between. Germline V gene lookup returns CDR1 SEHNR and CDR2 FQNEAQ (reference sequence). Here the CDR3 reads CASSLYGVRMNTEAFF. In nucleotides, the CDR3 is TGTGCCAGCAGCTTATACGGAGTGCGAATGAACACTGAAGCTTTCTTT.

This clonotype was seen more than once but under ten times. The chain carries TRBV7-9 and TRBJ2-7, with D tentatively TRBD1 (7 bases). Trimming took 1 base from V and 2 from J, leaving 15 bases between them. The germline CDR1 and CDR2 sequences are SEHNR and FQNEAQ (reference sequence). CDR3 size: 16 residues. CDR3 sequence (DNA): TGTGCCAGCAGCTTAGTAGGAGGGGGCGTTCCCTACGAGCAGTACTTC. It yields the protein CASSLVGGGVPYEQYF.